These 13 T cell receptor beta chains originate from one sample sequenced in a study of T-cell reconstitution after alpha-beta-depleted transplantation in children. Library preparation (for TCRbeta) was performed with unique molecular identifiers. TCRdb called the PCR reads again in MiXCR, with one record for every CDR3 protein. The sample has about 300,000 distinct CDR3 sequences; 10% are singletons. The sample in question was PBMCs, obtained before TCRalphabeta/CD19-depleted stem cell transplant. The origin of the receptors is a boy less than two years old with acute myeloid leukemia, due to receive a stem cell transplant.

The chain has TRBV7-3 and TRBJ2-2; the D gene could be TRBD1 or TRBD2 (6 bases each). This CDR3 region has 16 residues. CDR1 and CDR2 (germline): SGHTA, FQGTGA. V lost 5 bases and J 6 bases, leaving 19 bases between the germline ends. Written as DNA, the CDR3 is TGTGCCAGCAGCGCAGTGGGGGGCGGAGTATCCGGGGAGCTGTTTTTT. Residues: CASSAVGGGVSGELFF.

Ten or more counts support this clonotype. This sequence joins TRBV7-9 and TRBJ2-7; D gene uncertain. The V end was cut by 1 base, the J end by 0 bases, with 13 bases between. This CDR3 has 16 residues. The V gene's germline CDR1 is SEHNR and CDR2 FQNEAQ (reference sequence). The CDR3 loop reads CASSLEIQRGSYEQYF. The CDR3 DNA reads TGTGCCAGCAGCTTAGAGATCCAGCGCGGCTCCTACGAGCAGTACTTC.

The sample holds many counts of this clonotype. V usage is TRBV4-3 and J usage is TRBJ1-1, with a tentative D call TRBD1 (5 bases). Germline V gene data show CDR1 as LGHNA and CDR2 as YSLEER. This CDR3 spans 15 amino acids. Trimming shortened V by 0 bases and J by 0 bases, and 8 bases separated the two germline ends. The CDR3 nucleotides read TGCGCCAGCAGCCAAGAGACAGCCATGAACACTGAAGCTTTCTTT. Translating it yields CASSQETAMNTEAFF.

This clonotype came up many times. The CDR3 sequence is CASSLAGEAKNIQYF. CDR3 nucleotides: TGTGCCAGCAGTTTAGCAGGGGAGGCCAAAAACATTCAGTACTTC. V and J are TRBV27 and TRBJ2-4; D might be TRBD1 (6 bases). V lost 2 bases to trimming and J lost 1 base, with 9 bases between them. The CDR3 is made up of 15 amino acids. Germline V gene data show CDR1 as MNHEY and CDR2 as SMNVEV (reference sequence).

This clonotype appeared a few times. The chain couples TRBV4-1 to TRBJ2-7; D may correspond to TRBD1 or TRBD2 (5 bases each). The V gene lost 4 bases and the J gene lost 3 bases, with 16 bases spanning the gap. CDR1 is MGHRA and CDR2 is YSYEKL in the germline V gene. This CDR3 has 15 amino acids. CDR3 protein: CASSLTWDRYYEQYF. In nucleotides, the CDR3 is TGCGCCAGCAGCCTAACCTGGGACCGATACTACGAGCAGTACTTC.

This clonotype was counted between two and nine times. V usage is TRBV19 and J usage is TRBJ1-5; D remains unclear. Germline CDR1 LNHDA, CDR2 SQIVND (reference sequence). The germline V and J ends were trimmed by 6 bases and 0 bases, with 12 bases remaining between them. This CDR3 has 15 residues. CDR3 sequence: CASSMGGYSNQPQHF. The CDR3 DNA sequence: TGTGCCAGTAGCATGGGAGGCTATAGCAATCAGCCCCAGCATTTT.

This clonotype was counted a few times. This chain links TRBV18 with TRBJ1-5, with 10 bases that match TRBD1. Germline-derived CDR1 and CDR2 are KGHSH and LQKENI. Unmatched junction bases numbered 1, after V lost 3 bases and J lost 5 bases. This CDR3 spans 14 amino acids. CDR3 DNA: TGTGCCAGCTCACCGGGACAGGGGTATCAGCCCCAGCATTTT. This sequence encodes CASSPGQGYQPQHF.

This clonotype showed up many times. The CDR3 nucleotides are TGCAGTCTAGGGAGCAGGGGAAACGAGCAGTACTTC. It encodes CSLGSRGNEQYF. This rearrangement joins TRBV20-1 to TRBJ2-7; D is perhaps TRBD1 (6 bases). This CDR3 comprises 12 residues. CDR1 DFQATT and CDR2 SNEGSKA come from the germline V gene (reference sequence). With 8 bases removed from V and 5 bases from J, the gap between germline ends came to 16 bases.

This clonotype appeared a single time. The chain carries TRBV28 and TRBJ2-5; 9 nucleotides align to TRBD2. Germline values: CDR1 MDHEN, CDR2 SYDVKM. The V and J ends lost 10 bases and 5 bases, in that order; junction bases with no gene match: 20. The CDR3 has 17 amino acids. The CDR3 DNA follows: TGTGCCATGAGCCGCGGGACTAGCTGGAGGGCAGGCGAGACCCAGTACTTC. The encoded protein is CAMSRGTSWRAGETQYF.

This clonotype was found many times. The chain employs TRBV6-4 and TRBJ2-1; the D gene is possibly TRBD2 (6 bases). V lost 0 bases and J 0 bases, leaving 6 bases between the germline ends. CDR3 length equals 15 residues. Germline loops: CDR1 MRHNA, CDR2 SNTAGT. Here the CDR3 reads CASSDSGSSYNEQFF. The CDR3 coding sequence is TGTGCCAGCAGTGACTCCGGGAGCTCCTACAATGAGCAGTTCTTC.

In this sample, this clonotype turned up many times. This chain joins TRBV14 and TRBJ2-4; the D is unclear. V lost 8 bases, J lost 10 bases, and 3 bases lay in between. CDR3 size: 8 residues. Germline V lookup: CDR1 SGHDN, CDR2 FVKESK. CDR3 coding DNA: TGTGCCAGCCTGATTCAGTACTTC. This sequence encodes CASLIQYF. Based on the CDR3 plus reference TRBV14 and TRBJ2-4, the full variable domain is EAGVTQFPSHSVIEKGQTVTLRCDPISGHDNLYWYRRVMGKEIKFLLHFVKESKQDESGMPNNRFLAERTGGTYSTLKVQPAELEDSGVYFCASLIQYFGAGTRLSVL.

Many counts were recorded for this clonotype. The chain employs TRBV7-2 and TRBJ1-3, with TRBD1 as a possible D gene (5 bases). Germline loops: CDR1 SGHTA, CDR2 FQGNSA. With 2 bases removed from V and 2 bases from J, the gap between germline ends came to 10 bases. This CDR3 has 15 residues. CDR3 region: CASSLSGFAGNTIYF. CDR3 DNA: TGTGCCAGCAGCTTATCAGGGTTTGCTGGAAACACCATATATTTT. Full variable domain (outside the CDR3, taken from reference TRBV7-2 and TRBJ1-3): GAGVSQSPSNKVTEKGKDVELRCDPISGHTALYWYRQSLGQGLEFLIYFQGNSAPDKSGLPSDRFSAERTGGSVSTLTIQRTQQEDSAVYLCASSLSGFAGNTIYFGEGSWLTVV.

In its sample, this clonotype was seen many times. This chain links TRBV4-2 with TRBJ2-7; 11 nucleotides agree with TRBD2. The CDR3 runs to 15 residues. Germline trimming cut 3 bases from V and 2 bases from J; bases unmatched to any gene: 3. The V gene's germline CDR1 is LGHNA and CDR2 YNFKEQ. Written as DNA, the CDR3 is TGTGCCAGCAGCCACCCGGGACTAGCGGCCTACGAGCAGTACTTC. Protein: CASSHPGLAAYEQYF.